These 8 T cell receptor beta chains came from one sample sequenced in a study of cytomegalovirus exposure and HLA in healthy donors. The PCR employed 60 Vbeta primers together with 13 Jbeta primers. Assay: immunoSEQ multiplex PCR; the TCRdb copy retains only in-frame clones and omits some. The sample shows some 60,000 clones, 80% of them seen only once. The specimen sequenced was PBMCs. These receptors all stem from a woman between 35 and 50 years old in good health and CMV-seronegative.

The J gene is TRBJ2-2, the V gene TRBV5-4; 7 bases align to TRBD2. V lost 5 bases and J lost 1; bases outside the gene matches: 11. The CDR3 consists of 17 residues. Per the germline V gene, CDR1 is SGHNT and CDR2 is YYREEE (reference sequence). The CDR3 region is CASRLSWGGVNTGELFF. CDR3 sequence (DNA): TGTGCCAGCAGATTGTCGTGGGGGGGTGTGAACACCGGGGAGCTGTTTTTT.

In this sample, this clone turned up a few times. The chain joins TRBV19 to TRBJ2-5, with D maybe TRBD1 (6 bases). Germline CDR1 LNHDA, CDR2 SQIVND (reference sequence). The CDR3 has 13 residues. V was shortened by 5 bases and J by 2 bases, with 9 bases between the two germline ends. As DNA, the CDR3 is TGTGCCAGTAGTTACAGGGTACAAGAGACCCAGTACTTC. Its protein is CASSYRVQETQYF.

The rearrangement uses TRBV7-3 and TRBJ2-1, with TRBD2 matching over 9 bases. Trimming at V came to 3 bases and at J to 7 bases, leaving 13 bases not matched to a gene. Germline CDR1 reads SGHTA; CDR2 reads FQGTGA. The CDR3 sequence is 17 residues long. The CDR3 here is CASSFSSGTRRENEQFF. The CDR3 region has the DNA TGTGCCAGCAGCTTCTCTAGCGGGACCCGCCGAGAGAATGAGCAGTTCTTC.

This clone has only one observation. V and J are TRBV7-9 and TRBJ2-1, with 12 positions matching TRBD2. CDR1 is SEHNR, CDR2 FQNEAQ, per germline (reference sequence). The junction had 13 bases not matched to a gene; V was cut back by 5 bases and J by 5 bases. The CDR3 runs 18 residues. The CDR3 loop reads CASSGRRLRLAGDNEQFF. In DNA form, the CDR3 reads TGTGCCAGCAGCGGTAGAAGACTGCGACTAGCGGGGGACAATGAGCAGTTCTTC.

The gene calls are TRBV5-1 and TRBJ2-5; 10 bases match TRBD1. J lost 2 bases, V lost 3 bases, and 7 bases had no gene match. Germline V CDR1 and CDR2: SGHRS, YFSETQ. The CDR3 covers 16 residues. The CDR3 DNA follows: TGCGCCAGCAGCTGGGGGCCGGGACAGGGGCAAGAGACCCAGTACTTC. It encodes CASSWGPGQGQETQYF.

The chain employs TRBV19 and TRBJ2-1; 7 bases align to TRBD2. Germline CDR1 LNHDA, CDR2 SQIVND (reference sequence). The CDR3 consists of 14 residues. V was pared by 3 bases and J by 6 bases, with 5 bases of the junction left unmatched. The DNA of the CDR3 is TGTGCCAGTAGTATGAGGGAGGGAACCAATGAGCAGTTCTTC. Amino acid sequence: CASSMREGTNEQFF.

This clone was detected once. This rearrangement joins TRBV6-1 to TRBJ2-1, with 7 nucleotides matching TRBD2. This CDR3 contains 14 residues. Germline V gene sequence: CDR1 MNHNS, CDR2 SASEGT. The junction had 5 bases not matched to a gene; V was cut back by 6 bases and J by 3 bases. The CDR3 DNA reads TGTGCCAGCAGACCAGCTAGCGGCTACAATGAGCAGTTCTTC. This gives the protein CASRPASGYNEQFF.

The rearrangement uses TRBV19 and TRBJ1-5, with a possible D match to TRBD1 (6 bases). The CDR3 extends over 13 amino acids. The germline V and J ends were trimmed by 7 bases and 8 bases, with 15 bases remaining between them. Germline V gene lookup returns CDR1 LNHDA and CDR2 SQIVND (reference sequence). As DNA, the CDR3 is TGTGCCAGTACCCTTTGGGGGCGGGAGCCCCAGCATTTT. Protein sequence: CASTLWGREPQHF.